Listed below are T cell receptor beta chains from one sample, sequenced in a study of blood T cell repertoires in COVID-19. Sequencing used immunoSEQ multiplex PCR; TCRdb keeps in-frame clones, though not all of them. The top ten clones hold around a sixth of a sample with 60,000 to 70,000 clones, 80% to 90% of them seen once. Input material: peripheral blood. The receptors were sampled from a woman of 80 years or more with active COVID-19. CDR3s include the opening cysteine and the closing phenylalanine or tryptophan. A D gene is named only where the DNA matches it firmly. Where a row states a size, it is once, few, many or the class of an expanded clone; other rows omit it.

clone size: NA; CDR3 length: 15; D gene: NA; V gene: TRBV14; J gene: TRBJ2-1; CDR3 DNA: TGTGCCAGGCTAAAGGGGGGGGCCCTCTACAATGAGCAGTTCTTC; CDR3 protein: CARLKGGALYNEQFF
clone size: NA; CDR3 length: 13; D gene: NA; V gene: TRBV20-1; J gene: TRBJ1-6; CDR3 DNA: TGCAGTGCTAGTGTGGGAGATAATTCACCCCTCCACTTT; CDR3 protein: CSASVGDNSPLHF
clone size: NA; CDR3 length: 16; D gene: NA; V gene: TRBV4-1; J gene: TRBJ1-6; CDR3 DNA: TGCGCCAGCAGCCATCTGACAGGCGCTTTAAATTCACCCCTCCACTTT; CDR3 protein: CASSHLTGALNSPLHF
clone size: NA; CDR3 length: 15; D gene: NA; V gene: TRBV4-1; J gene: TRBJ1-2; CDR3 DNA: TGCGCCAGCAGCCAGCCTCAACAGGGTAACTATGGCTACACCTTC; CDR3 protein: CASSQPQQGNYGYTF
clone size: once; CDR3 length: 14; D gene: TRBD2; V gene: TRBV5-5; J gene: TRBJ2-3; CDR3 DNA: TGTGCCAGCAGCCGTACGGGGGGTACAGATACGCAGTATTTT; CDR3 protein: CASSRTGGTDTQYF
clone size: NA; CDR3 length: 15; D gene: NA; V gene: TRBV5-1; J gene: TRBJ2-1; CDR3 DNA: TGCGCCAGCAGCTTGGTCGGGGGACTCTACAATGAGCAGTTCTTC; CDR3 protein: CASSLVGGLYNEQFF
clone size: NA; CDR3 length: 14; D gene: TRBD1; V gene: TRBV19; J gene: TRBJ1-1; CDR3 DNA: TGTGCCAGTAGGAGAGACAGGGTAGACACTGAAGCTTTCTTT; CDR3 protein: CASRRDRVDTEAFF
clone size: NA; CDR3 length: 13; D gene: NA; V gene: TRBV24-1; J gene: TRBJ2-3; CDR3 DNA: TGTGCCACCAGTCGCGGGAACACAGATACGCAGTATTTT; CDR3 protein: CATSRGNTDTQYF
clone size: few; CDR3 length: 13; D gene: NA; V gene: TRBV5-4; J gene: TRBJ1-5; CDR3 DNA: TGTGCCAGCAGCTTGGGAGAGAATCAGCCCCAGCATTTT; CDR3 protein: CASSLGENQPQHF
clone size: NA; CDR3 length: 11; D gene: NA; V gene: TRBV20-1; J gene: TRBJ2-1; CDR3 DNA: TGCAGTGCCTCAACAGGGAGTGAGCAGTTCTTC; CDR3 protein: CSASTGSEQFF
clone size: once; CDR3 length: 12; D gene: TRBD1; V gene: TRBV29-1; J gene: TRBJ2-5; CDR3 DNA: TGCAGCGTTGGGGACAGGGATGAGACCCAGTACTTC; CDR3 protein: CSVGDRDETQYF
clone size: NA; CDR3 length: 15; D gene: TRBD1; V gene: TRBV4-3; J gene: TRBJ1-4; CDR3 DNA: TGCGCCAGCAGCTTTTCGGACAGGGATAATGAAAAACTGTTTTTT; CDR3 protein: CASSFSDRDNEKLFF
clone size: NA; CDR3 length: 16; D gene: TRBD2; V gene: TRBV24-1; J gene: TRBJ2-1; CDR3 DNA: TGTGCCACCAGTGAGCCCGGGACTAGCGGCTTGACTGAGCAGTTCTTC; CDR3 protein: CATSEPGTSGLTEQFF
clone size: NA; CDR3 length: 15; D gene: TRBD2; V gene: TRBV5-6; J gene: TRBJ2-5; CDR3 DNA: TGTGCCAGCAGCGGGACTAGCGCGACCCGAGAGACCCAGTACTTC; CDR3 protein: CASSGTSATRETQYF
clone size: NA; CDR3 length: 14; D gene: TRBD1; V gene: TRBV20-1; J gene: TRBJ1-2; CDR3 DNA: TGCAGTGCTAGTCCCGCAGGGGGTCACTATGGCTACACCTTC; CDR3 protein: CSASPAGGHYGYTF
clone size: NA; CDR3 length: 14; D gene: TRBD1; V gene: TRBV5-1; J gene: TRBJ1-1; CDR3 DNA: TGCGCCAGCAGCCCCGGGACAGGGAACACTGAAGCTTTCTTT; CDR3 protein: CASSPGTGNTEAFF
clone size: NA; CDR3 length: 15; D gene: NA; V gene: TRBV7-9; J gene: TRBJ2-2; CDR3 DNA: TGTGCCAGCAGCTTGATTAACAGCAGGACCGGGGAGCTGTTTTTT; CDR3 protein: CASSLINSRTGELFF
clone size: once; CDR3 length: 16; D gene: NA; V gene: TRBV10-3; J gene: TRBJ2-3; CDR3 DNA: TGTGCCATCAGTGAGTCTGTCGGGGAAAGCACAGATACGCAGTATTTT; CDR3 protein: CAISESVGESTDTQYF
clone size: NA; CDR3 length: 16; D gene: NA; V gene: TRBV6-5; J gene: TRBJ2-6; CDR3 DNA: TGTGCCAGCAGTTACTCTTGGGGAGCCGGGGCCAACGTCCTGACTTTC; CDR3 protein: CASSYSWGAGANVLTF
clone size: NA; CDR3 length: 14; D gene: NA; V gene: TRBV7-9; J gene: TRBJ2-3; CDR3 DNA: TGTGCCAGCAGCTTAGAAATCCCCGCAGATACGCAGTATTTT; CDR3 protein: CASSLEIPADTQYF
clone size: once; CDR3 length: 16; D gene: NA; V gene: TRBV5-1; J gene: TRBJ1-1; CDR3 DNA: TGCGCCAGCAGCTTGGGAGGGGGAAGTGGACTCACTGAAGCTTTCTTT; CDR3 protein: CASSLGGGSGLTEAFF
clone size: NA; CDR3 length: 16; D gene: TRBD2; V gene: TRBV6-2/TRBV6-3; J gene: TRBJ2-2; CDR3 DNA: TGTGCCAGCAGTTACTCGAGCGGGGATCTTTCCGGGGAGCTGTTTTTT; CDR3 protein: CASSYSSGDLSGELFF
clone size: NA; CDR3 length: 13; D gene: NA; V gene: TRBV3-1/TRBV3-2; J gene: TRBJ2-1; CDR3 DNA: TGTGCCAGCAGCCAAAACCGGTACAATGAGCAGTTCTTC; CDR3 protein: CASSQNRYNEQFF
clone size: NA; CDR3 length: 16; D gene: TRBD2; V gene: TRBV28; J gene: TRBJ2-3; CDR3 DNA: TGTGCCAGCAGTTCCCCCGCGGGCGGGGGGGCTGGGACGCAGTATTTT; CDR3 protein: CASSSPAGGGAGTQYF
clone size: NA; CDR3 length: 14; D gene: TRBD1; V gene: TRBV19; J gene: TRBJ1-2; CDR3 DNA: TGTGCCAGTAGTTCCCCGGGACAGGACTATGGCTACACCTTC; CDR3 protein: CASSSPGQDYGYTF
clone size: NA; CDR3 length: 13; D gene: NA; V gene: TRBV10-3; J gene: TRBJ1-2; CDR3 DNA: TGTGCCATCACCCTGGACAGCAACTATGGCTACACCTTC; CDR3 protein: CAITLDSNYGYTF
clone size: NA; CDR3 length: 14; D gene: TRBD1; V gene: TRBV5-1; J gene: TRBJ2-7; CDR3 DNA: TGCGCCAGCAGCCGTGACAGGGGTGACTACGAGCAGTACTTC; CDR3 protein: CASSRDRGDYEQYF
clone size: NA; CDR3 length: 16; D gene: NA; V gene: TRBV4-2; J gene: TRBJ1-4; CDR3 DNA: TGTGCCAGCAGCCCGACGGGTTCGGATACGGGTGAAAAACTGTTTTTT; CDR3 protein: CASSPTGSDTGEKLFF
clone size: NA; CDR3 length: 14; D gene: NA; V gene: TRBV7-2; J gene: TRBJ1-3; CDR3 DNA: TGTGCCAGCAGCTCTCCCGGTCGTGGAAACACCATATATTTT; CDR3 protein: CASSSPGRGNTIYF
clone size: NA; CDR3 length: 17; D gene: TRBD1; V gene: TRBV9; J gene: TRBJ1-3; CDR3 DNA: TGTGCCAGCAGCGTAGCTACAGGGGCGCCATCTGGAAACACCATATATTTT; CDR3 protein: CASSVATGAPSGNTIYF
clone size: NA; CDR3 length: 14; D gene: NA; V gene: TRBV6-2/TRBV6-3; J gene: TRBJ1-1; CDR3 DNA: TGTGCCAGCAGTTACTTACAAAGGACAGCTGAAGCTTTCTTT; CDR3 protein: CASSYLQRTAEAFF
clone size: NA; CDR3 length: 15; D gene: TRBD1; V gene: TRBV6-5; J gene: TRBJ1-2; CDR3 DNA: TGTGCCAGCAGCCCCCCGGGGGACAGAGTCTATGGCTACACCTTC; CDR3 protein: CASSPPGDRVYGYTF
clone size: once; CDR3 length: 17; D gene: TRBD1; V gene: TRBV30; J gene: TRBJ1-5; CDR3 DNA: TGTGCCTGGATCCCGACCGGGACAGGGGGCAACAATCAGCCCCAGCATTTT; CDR3 protein: CAWIPTGTGGNNQPQHF
clone size: NA; CDR3 length: 12; D gene: NA; V gene: TRBV7-9; J gene: TRBJ2-7; CDR3 DNA: TGTGCCAGCAGCCTCCCCCCCTACGAGCAGTACTTC; CDR3 protein: CASSLPPYEQYF
clone size: NA; CDR3 length: 14; D gene: TRBD2; V gene: TRBV7-2; J gene: TRBJ2-5; CDR3 DNA: TGTGCCAGCAGCTTAACCGGCGGGGGGGAGACCCAGTACTTC; CDR3 protein: CASSLTGGGETQYF
clone size: NA; CDR3 length: 12; D gene: NA; V gene: TRBV2; J gene: TRBJ2-7; CDR3 DNA: TGTGCCAGCAGGACAGATTCCTACGAGCAGTACTTC; CDR3 protein: CASRTDSYEQYF
clone size: NA; CDR3 length: 14; D gene: NA; V gene: TRBV7-2; J gene: TRBJ2-1; CDR3 DNA: TGTGCCAGCAGCCCGGGGAGAGCCTACAATGAGCAGTTCTTC; CDR3 protein: CASSPGRAYNEQFF
clone size: NA; CDR3 length: 13; D gene: NA; V gene: TRBV7-3; J gene: TRBJ2-5; CDR3 DNA: TGTGCCAGCAGCCCTGGGACAATGGAGACCCAGTACTTC; CDR3 protein: CASSPGTMETQYF
clone size: NA; CDR3 length: 15; D gene: NA; V gene: TRBV5-1; J gene: TRBJ1-1; CDR3 DNA: TGCGCCAGCAGCTTGGGAGGGGGAGAGAACACTGAAGCTTTCTTT; CDR3 protein: CASSLGGGENTEAFF
clone size: NA; CDR3 length: 15; D gene: NA; V gene: TRBV6-5; J gene: TRBJ2-7; CDR3 DNA: TGTGCCAGCACCAGAGCCGGGGGAGCGGCCTACGAGCAGTACTTC; CDR3 protein: CASTRAGGAAYEQYF
clone size: NA; CDR3 length: 14; D gene: NA; V gene: TRBV6-1; J gene: TRBJ2-3; CDR3 DNA: TGTGCCAGCAGTGAAGGGTTCGGTACAGATACGCAGTATTTT; CDR3 protein: CASSEGFGTDTQYF
clone size: NA; CDR3 length: 16; D gene: TRBD1; V gene: TRBV6-2/TRBV6-3; J gene: TRBJ2-7; CDR3 DNA: TGTGCCAGCAGTTTATTCGGGACAGGGAACTTTTGGGAGCAGTACTTC; CDR3 protein: CASSLFGTGNFWEQYF